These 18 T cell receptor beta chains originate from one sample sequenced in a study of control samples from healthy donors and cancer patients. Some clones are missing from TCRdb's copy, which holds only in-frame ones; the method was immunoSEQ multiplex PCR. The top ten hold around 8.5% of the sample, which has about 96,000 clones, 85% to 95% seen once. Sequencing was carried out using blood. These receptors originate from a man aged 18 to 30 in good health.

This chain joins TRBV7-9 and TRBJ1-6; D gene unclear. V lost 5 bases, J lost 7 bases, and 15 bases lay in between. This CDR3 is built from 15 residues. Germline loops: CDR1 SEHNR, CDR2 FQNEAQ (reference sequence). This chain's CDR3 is CASSAPGGGNSPLHF. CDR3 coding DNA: TGTGCCAGCAGCGCTCCGGGAGGTGGAAATTCACCCCTCCACTTT.

CDR3 nucleotide sequence: TGTGCCAGCAGGGATTGGGCTAGCGGGAGCCATGAGCAGTTCTTC. This gives the protein CASRDWASGSHEQFF. The V and J genes are TRBV13 and TRBJ2-1; the match to TRBD2 covers 10 bases. Germline loops: CDR1 PRHDT, CDR2 FYEKMQ (reference sequence). The CDR3 runs 15 residues. J was trimmed by 8 bases and V by 6 bases; bases with no gene match: 10.

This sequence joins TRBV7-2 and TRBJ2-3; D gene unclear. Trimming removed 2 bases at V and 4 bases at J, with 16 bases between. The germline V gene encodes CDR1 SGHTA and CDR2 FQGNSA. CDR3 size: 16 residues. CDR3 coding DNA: TGTGCCAGCAGCTTAATTTCCGAGAACATCCCAGATACGCAGTATTTT. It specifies CASSLISENIPDTQYF.

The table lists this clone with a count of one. The CDR3 reads CASSPGGYTGELFF. In nucleotides, the CDR3 is TGTGCCAGCAGTCCGGGTGGGTACACCGGGGAGCTGTTTTTT. The chain combines TRBV6-5 with TRBJ2-2; D remains unclear. The ends were cut back, 5 bases at V and 3 bases at J, with 10 bases in the middle. This CDR3 spans 14 amino acids. The V gene's germline CDR1 is MNHEY and CDR2 SVGAGI.

The CDR3 DNA reads TGTGCCAGCAGCCCGGGTAGCACTGAAGCTTTCTTT. Protein: CASSPGSTEAFF. This sequence joins TRBV12-3 or TRBV12-4 and TRBJ1-1; D remains ambiguous. This CDR3 has 12 amino acids. V gave up 6 bases and J gave up 4 bases, with 9 bases separating them.

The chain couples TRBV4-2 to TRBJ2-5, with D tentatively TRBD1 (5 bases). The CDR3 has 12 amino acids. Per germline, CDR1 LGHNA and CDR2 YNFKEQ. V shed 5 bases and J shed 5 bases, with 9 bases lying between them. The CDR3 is CASSTDMETQYF. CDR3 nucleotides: TGTGCCAGCAGCACGGACATGGAGACCCAGTACTTC.

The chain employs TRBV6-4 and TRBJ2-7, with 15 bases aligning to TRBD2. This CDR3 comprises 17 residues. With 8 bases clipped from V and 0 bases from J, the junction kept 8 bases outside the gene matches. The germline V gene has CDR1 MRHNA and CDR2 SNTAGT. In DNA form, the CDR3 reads TGTGCCAGCGCCGGGACTAGCGGGAGGTTCAGCTCCTACGAGCAGTACTTC. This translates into CASAGTSGRFSSYEQYF.

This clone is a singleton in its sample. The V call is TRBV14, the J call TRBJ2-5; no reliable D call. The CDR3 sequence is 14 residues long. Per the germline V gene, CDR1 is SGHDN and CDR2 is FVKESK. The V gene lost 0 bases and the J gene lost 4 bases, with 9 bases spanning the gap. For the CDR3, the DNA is TGTGCCAGCAGCCAAGAGTCTAGGCGAGAGACCCAGTACTTC. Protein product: CASSQESRRETQYF.

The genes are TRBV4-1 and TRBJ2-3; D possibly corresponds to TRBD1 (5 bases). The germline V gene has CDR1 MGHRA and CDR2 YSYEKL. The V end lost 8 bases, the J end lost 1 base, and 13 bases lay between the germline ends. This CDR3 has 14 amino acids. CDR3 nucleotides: TGCGCCAGCCTACCAGGGTTCGGCACAGATACGCAGTATTTT. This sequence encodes CASLPGFGTDTQYF.

The CDR3 DNA reads as TGTGCCAGCAGCTTAGGATGGACAGGGGGCGATGGCTACACCTTC. Its translation: CASSLGWTGGDGYTF. V is TRBV11-2 and J is TRBJ1-2, with 11 bases that match TRBD1. V shed 1 base, J shed 6 bases, and the junction held 4 bases outside the gene matches. The CDR3 totals 15 residues. Looked up from germline, CDR1 is SGHAT and CDR2 is FQNNGV.

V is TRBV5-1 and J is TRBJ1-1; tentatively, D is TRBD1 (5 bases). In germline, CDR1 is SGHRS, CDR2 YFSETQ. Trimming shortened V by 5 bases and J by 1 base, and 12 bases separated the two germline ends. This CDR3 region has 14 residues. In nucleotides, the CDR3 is TGCGCCAGCAGGAAAGGGACCTCGAACACTGAAGCTTTCTTT. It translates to CASRKGTSNTEAFF.

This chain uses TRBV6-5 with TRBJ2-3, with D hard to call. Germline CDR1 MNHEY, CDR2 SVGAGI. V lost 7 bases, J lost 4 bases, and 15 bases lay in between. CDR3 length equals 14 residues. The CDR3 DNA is TGTGCCAGCAAGAGTAGTAATGGACCAGATACGCAGTATTTT. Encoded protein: CASKSSNGPDTQYF.

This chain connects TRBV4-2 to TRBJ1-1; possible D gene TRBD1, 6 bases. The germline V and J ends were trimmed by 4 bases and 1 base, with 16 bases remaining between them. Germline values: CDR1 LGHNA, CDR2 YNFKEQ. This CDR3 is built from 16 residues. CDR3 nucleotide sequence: TGTGCCAGCAGCCCGAGGGACATTCGACCGAACACTGAAGCTTTCTTT. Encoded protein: CASSPRDIRPNTEAFF.

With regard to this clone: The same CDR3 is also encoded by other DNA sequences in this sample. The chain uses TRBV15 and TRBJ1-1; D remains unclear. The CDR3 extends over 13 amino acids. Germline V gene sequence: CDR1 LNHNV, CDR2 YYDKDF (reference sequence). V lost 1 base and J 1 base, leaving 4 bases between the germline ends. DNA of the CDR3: TGTGCCACCAGCAGAGCAGGGAACACTGAAGCTTTCTTT. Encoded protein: CATSRAGNTEAFF.

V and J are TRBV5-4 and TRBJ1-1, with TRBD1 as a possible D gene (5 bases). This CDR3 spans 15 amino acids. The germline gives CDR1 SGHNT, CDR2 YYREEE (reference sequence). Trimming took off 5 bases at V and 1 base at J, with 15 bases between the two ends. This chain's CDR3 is CASSSRGEGNTEAFF. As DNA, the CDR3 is TGTGCCAGCAGTTCCAGAGGGGAGGGGAACACTGAAGCTTTCTTT. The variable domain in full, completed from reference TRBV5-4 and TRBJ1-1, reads ETGVTQSPTHLIKTRGQQVTLRCSSQSGHNTVSWYQQALGQGPQFIFQYYREEENGRGNFPPRFSGLQFPNYSSELNVNALELDDSALYLCASSSRGEGNTEAFFGQGTRLTVV.

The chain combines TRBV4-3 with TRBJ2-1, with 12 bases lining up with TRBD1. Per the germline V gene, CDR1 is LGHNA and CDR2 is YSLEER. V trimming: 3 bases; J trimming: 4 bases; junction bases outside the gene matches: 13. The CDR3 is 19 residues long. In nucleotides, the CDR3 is TGCGCCAGCAGCCACGGGACAGGGGGCAGCCTAGCGGATTACAATGAGCAGTTCTTC. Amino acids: CASSHGTGGSLADYNEQFF.

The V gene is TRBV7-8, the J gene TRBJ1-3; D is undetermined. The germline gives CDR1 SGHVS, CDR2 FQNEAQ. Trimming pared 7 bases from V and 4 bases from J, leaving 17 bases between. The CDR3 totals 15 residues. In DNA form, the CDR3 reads TGTGCCAGCACCAAACTACAGAGCTCCGGAAACACCATATATTTT. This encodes CASTKLQSSGNTIYF.

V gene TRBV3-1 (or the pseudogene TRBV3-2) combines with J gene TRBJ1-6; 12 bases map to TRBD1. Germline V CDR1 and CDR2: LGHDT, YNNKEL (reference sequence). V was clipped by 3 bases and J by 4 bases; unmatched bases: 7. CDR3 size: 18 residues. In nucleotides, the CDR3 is TGTGCCAGCAGCCAGGGGGGGACAGGGGGCAAGTATAATTCACCCCTCCACTTT. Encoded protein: CASSQGGTGGKYNSPLHF.